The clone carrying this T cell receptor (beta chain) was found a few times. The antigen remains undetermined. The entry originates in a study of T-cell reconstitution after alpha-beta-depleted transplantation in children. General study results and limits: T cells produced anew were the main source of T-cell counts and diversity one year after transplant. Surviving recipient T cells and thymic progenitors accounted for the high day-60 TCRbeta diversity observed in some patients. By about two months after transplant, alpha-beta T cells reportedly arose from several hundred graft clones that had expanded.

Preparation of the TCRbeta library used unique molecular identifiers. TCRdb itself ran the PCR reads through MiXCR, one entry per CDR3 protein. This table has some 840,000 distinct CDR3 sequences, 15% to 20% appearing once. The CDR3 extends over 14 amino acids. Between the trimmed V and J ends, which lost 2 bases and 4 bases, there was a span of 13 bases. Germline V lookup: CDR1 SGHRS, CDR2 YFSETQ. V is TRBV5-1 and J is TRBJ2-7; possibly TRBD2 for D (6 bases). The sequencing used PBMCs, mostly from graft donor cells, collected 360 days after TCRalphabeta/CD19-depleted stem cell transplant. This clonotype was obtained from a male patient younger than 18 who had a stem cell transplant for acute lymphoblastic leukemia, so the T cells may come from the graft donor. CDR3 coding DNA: TGCGCCAGCAGCTTACGGGGAGGAGAGTACGAGCAGTACTTC. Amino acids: CASSLRGGEYEQYF.